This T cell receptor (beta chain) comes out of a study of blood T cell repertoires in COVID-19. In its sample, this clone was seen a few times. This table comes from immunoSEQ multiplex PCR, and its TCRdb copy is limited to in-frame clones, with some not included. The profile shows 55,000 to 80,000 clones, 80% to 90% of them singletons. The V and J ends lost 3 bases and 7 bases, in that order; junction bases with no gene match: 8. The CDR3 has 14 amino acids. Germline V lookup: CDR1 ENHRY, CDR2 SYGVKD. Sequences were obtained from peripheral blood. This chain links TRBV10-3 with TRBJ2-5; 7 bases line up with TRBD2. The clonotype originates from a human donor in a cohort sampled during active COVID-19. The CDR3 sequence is CAISETASGGTQYF. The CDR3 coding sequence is TGTGCCATCAGTGAAACGGCTAGCGGCGGGACCCAGTACTTC.